A single sample gave rise to the 28 T cell receptor beta chains below, sequenced in a study of human T cells and chemical hapten exposure. The time point denotes: patch test 3, about 24 weeks after DPC sensitization. Treatment described: therapeutic diphenylcyclopropenone sensitization with weekly scalp DPC. TCRdb fed the RACE reads into MiXCR, producing one record per CDR3 protein. This sample has 150,000 to 200,000 distinct CDR3 sequences; 25% to 35% occur once, and the top ten carry 2.1%. The source material was whole blood, sampled in connection with sensitization to the hapten diphenylcyclopropenone (DPC). The receptor set was obtained from a woman between 18 and 29 years old with alopecia areata. Some clones in this sample may be carry-over from other donors' samples.

V and J are TRBV29-1 and TRBJ2-7, with D possibly called TRBD1 or TRBD2 (5 bases each). V was trimmed by 4 bases and J by 2 bases, leaving 12 bases between them. Looked up from germline, CDR1 is SQVTM and CDR2 is ANQGSEA. The CDR3 is made up of 13 amino acids. The CDR3 sequence: CSVGRDGPYEQYF. The CDR3 DNA reads as TGCAGCGTTGGCCGGGACGGACCCTACGAGCAGTACTTC.

The chain combines TRBV9 with TRBJ2-7; TRBD2 matches at 7 bases. This CDR3 is 14 amino acids long. Germline V lookup: CDR1 SGDLS, CDR2 YYNGEE. J gave up 6 bases and V 1 base, and 7 bases lay outside the gene matches. The DNA of the CDR3 is TGTGCCAGCAGCGTATCTCAGGGAGGGGTCGAGCAGTACTTC. Its translation is CASSVSQGGVEQYF.

There are a few counts of this clonotype. This chain links TRBV29-1 with TRBJ2-2; 8 nucleotides line up with TRBD2. Germline CDR1 is SQVTM and CDR2 is ANQGSEA. J lost 5 bases, V lost 5 bases, and 4 bases had no gene match. The CDR3 sequence is 13 residues long. The CDR3: CSVTGRGTGELFF. The CDR3 nucleotides are TGCAGCGTTACCGGGAGGGGAACCGGGGAGCTGTTTTTT.

In this sample, this clonotype turned up a few times. The chain employs TRBV5-1 and TRBJ2-1, with unresolved D. The V and J ends lost 0 bases and 15 bases respectively, with 16 bases between them. CDR1 and CDR2 (germline): SGHRS, YFSETQ. The CDR3 has 13 residues. The CDR3 loop is CASSLVTVEKTFF. CDR3 bases: TGCGCCAGCAGCTTGGTTACGGTAGAAAAAACGTTCTTC.

This chain uses TRBV9 with TRBJ2-7; D is tentatively TRBD1 or TRBD2 (6 bases each). Trimming took 4 bases from V and 3 from J, leaving 17 bases between them. The CDR3 covers 15 residues. Germline V gives CDR1 SGDLS, CDR2 YYNGEE. In DNA, the CDR3 is TGTGCCAGCAGCCCGGGGGCCCTCGGAAACTACGAGCAGTACTTC. As protein: CASSPGALGNYEQYF.

The gene calls are TRBV7-3 and TRBJ2-2; D not resolved. Trimming removed 2 bases at V and 1 base at J, with 8 bases between. The CDR3 is 15 residues long. Germline V gene lookup returns CDR1 SGHTA and CDR2 FQGTGA. DNA of the CDR3: TGTGCCAGCAGCTTAGGGCCACTGAACACCGGGGAGCTGTTTTTT. It encodes CASSLGPLNTGELFF.

J is TRBJ1-5 and V is TRBV20-1; unclear D gene. Germline CDR1 is DFQATT and CDR2 is SNEGSKA (reference sequence). V was pared by 1 base and J by 2 bases, with 12 bases between. The CDR3 sequence is 15 residues long. DNA of the CDR3: TGCAGTGCTAGAGTCCTCGGAGGTGGCAATCAGCCCCAGCATTTT. Protein sequence: CSARVLGGGNQPQHF.

The chain couples TRBV6-1 to TRBJ1-5; perhaps TRBD1 as D (5 bases). The CDR3 has 14 amino acids. Germline loops: CDR1 MNHNS, CDR2 SASEGT. V was trimmed by 2 bases and J by 9 bases, leaving 14 bases between them. The CDR3 sequence: CASSERDARRPQHF. CDR3 bases: TGTGCCAGCAGTGAAAGGGACGCCAGGAGGCCCCAGCATTTT.

The chain is built from TRBV24-1 and TRBJ2-3; D remains ambiguous. Germline CDR1 and CDR2: KGHDR and SFDVKD. V shed 3 bases and J shed 3 bases, with 12 bases lying between them. The length of the CDR3 is 15 residues. This chain's CDR3 is CATSDPRSRTDTQYF. CDR3 bases: TGTGCCACCAGTGATCCCCGTTCGAGGACAGATACGCAGTATTTT.

The chain joins TRBV6-2 or TRBV6-3 to TRBJ2-2; perhaps TRBD2 as D (5 bases). The V end lost 2 bases, the J end lost 3 bases, and 7 bases lay between the germline ends. This CDR3 contains 14 residues. CDR1 is MNHEY and CDR2 is SVGEGT in the germline V gene. The CDR3 is CASSYPGYTGELFF. In nucleotides, the CDR3 is TGTGCCAGCAGTTACCCGGGATACACCGGGGAGCTGTTTTTT.

The chain employs TRBV20-1 and TRBJ1-2; no firm D call. Germline loops: CDR1 DFQATT, CDR2 SNEGSKA (reference sequence). CDR3 length: 11 amino acids. V was clipped by 2 bases and J by 9 bases, with 10 bases between them. CDR3 in amino acids: CSARPEGRYTF. Written as DNA, the CDR3 is TGCAGTGCTAGACCCGAGGGTCGCTACACCTTC.

The chain joins TRBV6-2 or TRBV6-3 to TRBJ2-5; the D is unclear. V lost 8 bases and J lost 6, with 10 bases in between. Germline V gene sequence: CDR1 MNHEY, CDR2 SVGEGT. CDR3 length: 11 amino acids. The chain's CDR3 is CASSTVKTQYF. In DNA, the CDR3 is TGTGCCAGCTCCACGGTGAAGACCCAGTACTTC.

This clonotype has more than one count but fewer than ten. The chain links TRBV9 to TRBJ2-1; no definite D call. The CDR3 totals 15 residues. The V and J ends lost 5 bases and 0 bases respectively, with 12 bases between them. In germline, CDR1 is SGDLS, CDR2 YYNGEE. CDR3 amino acids: CASSVYWTSYNEQFF. Written as DNA, the CDR3 is TGTGCCAGCAGTGTATACTGGACCTCCTACAATGAGCAGTTCTTC.

This clonotype was detected ten times or more. This chain joins TRBV29-1 and TRBJ2-5; 8 positions match TRBD1. The germline CDR1 and CDR2 sequences are SQVTM and ANQGSEA. This CDR3 is built from 13 residues. Trimming took 7 bases from V and 4 from J; bases not matched to a gene: 8. CDR3 sequence: CSGTPGGAETQYF. CDR3 sequence (DNA): TGCAGCGGCACCCCAGGGGGCGCAGAGACCCAGTACTTC.

V is TRBV7-2 and J is TRBJ2-3, with D tentatively TRBD1 (6 bases). The germline V gene encodes CDR1 SGHTA and CDR2 FQGNSA. The CDR3 has 16 residues. Trimming took 5 bases from V and 4 from J, leaving 19 bases between them. This chain's CDR3 is CASSPGQKTGPDTQYF. The CDR3 DNA is TGTGCCAGCAGCCCCGGACAGAAGACTGGGCCAGATACGCAGTATTTT.

This clonotype was observed a handful of times. V usage is TRBV10-3 and J usage is TRBJ1-1; 7 bases are shared with TRBD1. This CDR3 is 15 amino acids long. J gave up 3 bases and V 6 bases, and 10 bases lay outside the gene matches. CDR1 is ENHRY and CDR2 is SYGVKD in the germline V gene. The CDR3 here is CAIRKTGMSDTEAFF. DNA of the CDR3: TGTGCCATCAGGAAGACAGGGATGTCGGACACTGAAGCTTTCTTT.

The chain links TRBV27 to TRBJ1-5; TRBD1 might be the D (6 bases). The CDR3 has 16 residues. V shed 3 bases and J shed 4 bases, with 16 bases lying between them. Per germline, CDR1 MNHEY and CDR2 SMNVEV (reference sequence). This CDR3 is CASSLSSTGSNQPQHF. The CDR3 DNA is TGTGCCAGCAGTTTGAGCTCGACAGGCTCAAATCAGCCCCAGCATTTT.

V is TRBV9 and J is TRBJ2-2; D is unclear. V lost 4 bases, J lost 5 bases, and 6 bases lay in between. Germline CDR1 reads SGDLS; CDR2 reads YYNGEE. CDR3 length: 12 amino acids. The DNA of the CDR3 is TGTGCCAGCAGCCTCAGGACCGGGGAGCTGTTTTTT. It specifies CASSLRTGELFF.

The V and J genes are TRBV12-3 or TRBV12-4 and TRBJ2-5; D remains unclear. The CDR3 is 11 amino acids. V was pared by 3 bases and J by 5 bases, with 4 bases between. CDR3 protein: CASSFMETQYF. CDR3 DNA: TGTGCCAGCAGTTTTATGGAGACCCAGTACTTC.

This clonotype occurred a few times. The rearrangement joins TRBV29-1 to TRBJ1-5; TRBD1 matches at 7 bases. The length of the CDR3 is 12 residues. The germline V gene encodes CDR1 SQVTM and CDR2 ANQGSEA. Trimming took 6 bases from V and 8 from J; bases not matched to a gene: 7. CDR3 DNA sequence: TGCAGCGTCGGGACAGCGGGCGAGCCCCAGCATTTT. It encodes CSVGTAGEPQHF.

The chain employs TRBV7-2 and TRBJ2-3, with D tentatively TRBD2 (6 bases). In germline, CDR1 is SGHTA, CDR2 FQGNSA. The CDR3 length is 15 residues. V was cut by 3 bases and J by 2 bases, with 12 bases left in between. Here the CDR3 reads CASSFGLAHTDTQYF. Written as DNA, the CDR3 is TGTGCCAGCAGCTTCGGGCTAGCGCACACAGATACGCAGTATTTT.

This sequence joins TRBV7-3 and TRBJ2-2; the match to TRBD2 covers 8 bases. Germline loops: CDR1 SGHTA, CDR2 FQGTGA. The CDR3 spans 17 residues. Trimming cost V 5 bases and J 5 bases; bases outside gene matches: 13. This chain's CDR3 is CASSPGRLGLDTGELFF. The CDR3 nucleotides are TGTGCCAGCAGCCCGGGTCGCCTGGGACTAGATACCGGGGAGCTGTTTTTT.

This rearrangement joins TRBV10-2 to TRBJ2-1; tentative D call: TRBD2 (6 bases). Germline V lookup: CDR1 WSHSY, CDR2 SAAADI. V was pared by 2 bases and J by 13 bases, with 15 bases between. The CDR3 has 13 residues. The CDR3 DNA sequence: TGCGCCAGCAGTGAGAGAGACGGGGGAAGACAGTTCTTC. Its translation is CASSERDGGRQFF.

This clonotype has ten or more counts. The chain couples TRBV28 to TRBJ2-1; no firm D call. The CDR3 totals 12 residues. V lost 6 bases, J lost 8 bases, and 11 bases lay in between. Germline V CDR1 and CDR2: MDHEN, SYDVKM. CDR3 protein: CASRRTRHEQFF. The CDR3 DNA sequence: TGTGCCAGCAGAAGGACGAGGCATGAGCAGTTCTTC.

J is TRBJ2-3 and V is TRBV4-2; no firm D call. CDR1 is LGHNA, CDR2 YNFKEQ, per germline. V lost 1 base and J 4 bases, leaving 9 bases between the germline ends. The CDR3 length is 14 residues. CDR3 DNA: TGTGCCAGCAGCCAAGTGGGCCAGCCAGATACGCAGTATTTT. This translates into CASSQVGQPDTQYF.

This clonotype showed up just a few times. The chain uses TRBV27 and TRBJ2-2; 8 nucleotides align to TRBD2. This CDR3 is built from 16 residues. The junction had 11 bases not matched to a gene; V was cut back by 3 bases and J by 8 bases. Looked up from germline, CDR1 is MNHEY and CDR2 is SMNVEV (reference sequence). DNA for the CDR3: TGTGCCAGCAGTTTGTCTGCGGGAGGAGGTTGGGGGGAGCTGTTTTTT. This encodes CASSLSAGGGWGELFF.

This clonotype came up many times. This chain joins TRBV4-1 and TRBJ2-1; a possible D gene is TRBD2 (6 bases). The CDR3 has 13 residues. Trimming stripped 3 bases from V and 8 bases from J, with 11 bases between. Germline assignment: CDR1 MGHRA and CDR2 YSYEKL. The CDR3 sequence is CASSHPTSYEQFF. The CDR3 DNA sequence: TGCGCCAGCAGCCACCCGACTAGTTATGAGCAGTTCTTC.

There are a few counts of this clonotype. The chain combines TRBV10-3 with TRBJ2-1; 9 nucleotides match TRBD2. CDR1 and CDR2 (germline): ENHRY, SYGVKD. The CDR3 runs to 14 residues. V trimming: 11 bases; J trimming: 5 bases; junction bases outside the gene matches: 10. In DNA form, the CDR3 reads TGTGCCGTAGGGGCCAGCGGGAGGAACAATGAGCAGTTCTTC. Translating gives CAVGASGRNNEQFF.